This T cell receptor (beta chain) was sequenced for a study of shared clonotypes between healthy human individuals. Trimming at V came to 2 bases and at J to 6 bases, leaving 8 bases not matched to a gene. In germline, CDR1 is SGHNT, CDR2 YYREEE (reference sequence). The CDR3 consists of 16 residues. Worth noting for this clone: Antigen unknown.

Sequencing used immunoSEQ multiplex PCR; TCRdb keeps in-frame clones, though not all of them. The data show roughly 2,000,000 clones, roughly 93% seen once. Study-wide results and limits: Generation probabilities of non-shared clonotypes were lower (relative to those shared by all four donors). Relative to memory subsets, naive subsets generally showed larger estimated richness.

Naive-designated CD8 cells lacked CD45RO, were positively enriched for CCR7, and omitted terminally differentiated effector memory CD45RA+ cells. This clonotype was sampled from a man younger than 35 in good health. Some clones in this sample may be carry-over from other donors' samples. Material: naive CD8+ T cells from PBMCs. The chain joins TRBV5-4 to TRBJ2-7; 13 bases agree with TRBD2. The CDR3 DNA follows: TGTGCCAGCAGCTTCGGACTAGCGGGAGAGATTGGCGAGCAGTACTTC. Translating it yields CASSFGLAGEIGEQYF.